The clone carrying this TCR beta chain was seen ten or more times. What it recognizes is unknown. Germline assignment: CDR1 SGHTA and CDR2 FQGTGA. The CDR3 is made up of 13 amino acids. Trimming cost V 5 bases and J 5 bases, with 13 bases left between them. The record originates from a study of T cells in Graves' hyperthyroidism and ophthalmopathy. Notes on the study in general: Appearing also in blood were most of the thyroid clonotypes expanded above 0.001.

RNA transcripts provided the source from which TCR beta CDR3 regions were amplified. HTBI primers were employed in a first-round RT-PCR of the TCR CDR3. TCRdb ran MiXCR on the multiplex PCR reads and lists one entry per CDR3 protein. The profile covers about 360,000 distinct CDR3 sequences, with about a fifth appearing a single time and 3.5% to 4% taken by the ten largest. The clonotype originates from a woman between 18 and 30 years old with Graves' hyperthyroidism. The specimen was blood. The chain joins TRBV7-3 to TRBJ2-7; D is perhaps TRBD1 (6 bases). The CDR3 spells CASSRDRSHEQYF. The CDR3 region has the DNA TGTGCCAGCAGCCGAGACAGGTCCCACGAGCAGTACTTC.